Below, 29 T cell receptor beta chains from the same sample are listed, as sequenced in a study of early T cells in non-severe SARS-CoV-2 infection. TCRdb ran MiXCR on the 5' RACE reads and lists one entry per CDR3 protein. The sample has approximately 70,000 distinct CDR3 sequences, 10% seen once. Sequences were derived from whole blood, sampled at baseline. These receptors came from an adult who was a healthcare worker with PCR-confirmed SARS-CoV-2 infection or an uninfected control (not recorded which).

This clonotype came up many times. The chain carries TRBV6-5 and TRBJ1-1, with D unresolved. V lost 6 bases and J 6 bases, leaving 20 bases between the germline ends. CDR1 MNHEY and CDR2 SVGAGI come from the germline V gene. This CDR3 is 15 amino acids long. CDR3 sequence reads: CASRPRSQATPEAFF. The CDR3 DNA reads TGTGCCAGCAGGCCAAGATCCCAGGCGACTCCTGAAGCTTTCTTT.

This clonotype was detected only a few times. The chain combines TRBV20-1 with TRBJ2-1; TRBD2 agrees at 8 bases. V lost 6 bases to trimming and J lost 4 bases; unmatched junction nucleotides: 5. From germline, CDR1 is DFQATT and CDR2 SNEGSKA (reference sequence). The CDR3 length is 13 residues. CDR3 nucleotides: TGCAGTGCCCCGGGAGGGACATACAATGAGCAGTTCTTC. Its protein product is CSAPGGTYNEQFF.

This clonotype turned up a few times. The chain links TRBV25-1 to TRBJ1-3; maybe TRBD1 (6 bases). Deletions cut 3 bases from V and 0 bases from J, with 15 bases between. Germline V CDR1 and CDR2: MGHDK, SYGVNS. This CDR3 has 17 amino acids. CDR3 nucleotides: TGTGCCAGCAGTGAGAGGGTACAGGGTCTCTCTGGAAACACCATATATTTT. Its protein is CASSERVQGLSGNTIYF.

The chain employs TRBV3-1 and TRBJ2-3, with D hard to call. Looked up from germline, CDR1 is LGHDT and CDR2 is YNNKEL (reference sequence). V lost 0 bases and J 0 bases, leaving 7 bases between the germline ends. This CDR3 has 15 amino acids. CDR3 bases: TGTGCCAGCAGCCAAGAGGGTTCTAGCACAGATACGCAGTATTTT. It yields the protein CASSQEGSSTDTQYF.

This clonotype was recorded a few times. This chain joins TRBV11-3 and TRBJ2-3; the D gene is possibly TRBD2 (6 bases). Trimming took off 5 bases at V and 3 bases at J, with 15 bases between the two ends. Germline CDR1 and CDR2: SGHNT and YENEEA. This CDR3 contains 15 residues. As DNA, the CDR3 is TGTGCCAGCAGCCACCCCGGGGGAGCAACAGATACGCAGTATTTT. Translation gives CASSHPGGATDTQYF.

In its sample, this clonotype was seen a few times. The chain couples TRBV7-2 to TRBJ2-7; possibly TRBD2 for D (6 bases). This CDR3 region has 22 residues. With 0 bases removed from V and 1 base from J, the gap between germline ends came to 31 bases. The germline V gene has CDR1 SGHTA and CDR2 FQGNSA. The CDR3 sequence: CASSLAGSRGRPGGRSSYEQYF. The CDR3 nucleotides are TGTGCCAGCAGCTTAGCGGGTAGCCGCGGAAGGCCCGGGGGACGAAGTTCCTACGAGCAGTACTTC.

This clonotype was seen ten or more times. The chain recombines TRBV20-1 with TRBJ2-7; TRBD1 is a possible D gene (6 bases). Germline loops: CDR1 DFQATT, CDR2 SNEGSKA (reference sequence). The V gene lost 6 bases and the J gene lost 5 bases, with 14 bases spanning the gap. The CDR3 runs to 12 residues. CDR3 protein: CSALRGTHEQYF. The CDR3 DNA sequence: TGCAGTGCCTTAAGGGGGACCCACGAGCAGTACTTC.

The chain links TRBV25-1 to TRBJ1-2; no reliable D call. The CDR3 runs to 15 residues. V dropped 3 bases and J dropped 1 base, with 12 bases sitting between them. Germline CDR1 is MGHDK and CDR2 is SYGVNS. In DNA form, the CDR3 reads TGTGCCAGCAGTGAGCCGGGAGACCTTAACTATGGCTACACCTTC. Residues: CASSEPGDLNYGYTF.

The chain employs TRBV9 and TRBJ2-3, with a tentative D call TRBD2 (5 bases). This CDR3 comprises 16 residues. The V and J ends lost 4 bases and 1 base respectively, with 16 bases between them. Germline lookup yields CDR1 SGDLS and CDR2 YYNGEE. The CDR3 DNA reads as TGTGCCAGCAGCCCAAAGCTAGCAGTCGGCACAGATACGCAGTATTTT. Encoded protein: CASSPKLAVGTDTQYF.

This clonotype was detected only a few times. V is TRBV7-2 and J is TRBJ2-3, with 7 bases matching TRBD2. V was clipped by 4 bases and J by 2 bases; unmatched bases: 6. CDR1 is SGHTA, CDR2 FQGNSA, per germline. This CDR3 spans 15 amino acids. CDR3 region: CASSWQAGNTDTQYF. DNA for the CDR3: TGTGCCAGCAGCTGGCAAGCGGGGAACACAGATACGCAGTATTTT.

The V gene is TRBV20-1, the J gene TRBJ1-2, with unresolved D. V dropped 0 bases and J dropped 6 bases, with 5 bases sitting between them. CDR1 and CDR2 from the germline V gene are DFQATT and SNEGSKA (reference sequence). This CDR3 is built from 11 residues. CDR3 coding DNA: TGCAGTGCTAGAGAGGCGGATGGCTACACCTTC. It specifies CSAREADGYTF.

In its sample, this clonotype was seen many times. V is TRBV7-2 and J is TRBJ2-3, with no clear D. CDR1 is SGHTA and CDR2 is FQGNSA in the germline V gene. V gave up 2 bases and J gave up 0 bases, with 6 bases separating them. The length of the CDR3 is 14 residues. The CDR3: CASSLYTSTDTQYF. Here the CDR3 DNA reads TGTGCCAGCAGCTTATACACTAGCACAGATACGCAGTATTTT.

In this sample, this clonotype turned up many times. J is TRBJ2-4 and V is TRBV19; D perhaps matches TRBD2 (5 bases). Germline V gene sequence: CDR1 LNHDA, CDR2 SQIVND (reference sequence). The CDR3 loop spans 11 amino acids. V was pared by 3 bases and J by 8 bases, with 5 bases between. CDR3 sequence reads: CASSIGDIQYF. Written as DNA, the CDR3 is TGTGCCAGTAGTATCGGGGACATTCAGTACTTC.

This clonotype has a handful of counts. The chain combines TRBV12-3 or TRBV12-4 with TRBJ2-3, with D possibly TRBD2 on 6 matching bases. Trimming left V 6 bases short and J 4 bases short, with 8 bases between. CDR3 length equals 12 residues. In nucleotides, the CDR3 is TGTGCCAGCAGGTGGGGGGCAGATACGCAGTATTTT. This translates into CASRWGADTQYF.

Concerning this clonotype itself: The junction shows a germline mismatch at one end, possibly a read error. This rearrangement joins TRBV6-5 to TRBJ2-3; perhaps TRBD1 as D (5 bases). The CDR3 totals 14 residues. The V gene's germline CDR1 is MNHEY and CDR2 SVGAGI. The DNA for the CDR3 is TGTGCCAGCAGCCTAGGGGCTGGGGTAGATACGCAGTATTTC. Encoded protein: CASSLGAGVDTQYF.

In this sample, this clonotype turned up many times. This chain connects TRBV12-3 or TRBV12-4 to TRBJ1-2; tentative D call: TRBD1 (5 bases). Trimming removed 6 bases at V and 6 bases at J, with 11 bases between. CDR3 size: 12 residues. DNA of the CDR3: TGTGCCAGCAGCCCGGGGCGGCATGGCTACACCTTC. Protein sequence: CASSPGRHGYTF.

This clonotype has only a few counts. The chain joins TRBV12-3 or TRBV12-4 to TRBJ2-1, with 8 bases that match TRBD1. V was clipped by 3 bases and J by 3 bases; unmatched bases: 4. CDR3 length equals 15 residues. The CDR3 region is CASSFQGALYNEQFF. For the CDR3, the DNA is TGTGCCAGCAGTTTCCAGGGGGCCCTCTACAATGAGCAGTTCTTC.

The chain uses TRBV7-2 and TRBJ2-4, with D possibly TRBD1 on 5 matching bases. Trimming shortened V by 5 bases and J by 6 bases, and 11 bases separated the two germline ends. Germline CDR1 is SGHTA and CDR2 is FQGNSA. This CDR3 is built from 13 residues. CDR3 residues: CASSPQGGNIQYF. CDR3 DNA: TGTGCCAGCAGCCCGCAGGGCGGAAACATTCAGTACTTC.

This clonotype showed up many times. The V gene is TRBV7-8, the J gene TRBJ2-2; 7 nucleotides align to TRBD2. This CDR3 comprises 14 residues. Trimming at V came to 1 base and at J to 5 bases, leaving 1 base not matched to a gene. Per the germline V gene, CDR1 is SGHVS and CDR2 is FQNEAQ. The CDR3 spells CASSLVGGTGELFF. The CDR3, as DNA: TGTGCCAGCAGCTTAGTGGGGGGGACCGGGGAGCTGTTTTTT.

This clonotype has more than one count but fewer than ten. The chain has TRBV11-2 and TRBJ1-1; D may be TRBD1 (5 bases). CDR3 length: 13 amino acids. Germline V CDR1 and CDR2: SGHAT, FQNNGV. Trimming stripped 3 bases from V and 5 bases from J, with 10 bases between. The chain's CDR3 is CASSFSGRTEAFF. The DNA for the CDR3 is TGTGCCAGCAGCTTCTCGGGGCGGACTGAAGCTTTCTTT. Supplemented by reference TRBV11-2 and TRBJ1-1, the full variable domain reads EAGVAQSPRYKIIEKRQSVAFWCNPISGHATLYWYQQILGQGPKLLIQFQNNGVVDDSQLPKDRFSAERLKGVDSTLKIQPAKLEDSAVYLCASSFSGRTEAFFGQGTRLTVV.

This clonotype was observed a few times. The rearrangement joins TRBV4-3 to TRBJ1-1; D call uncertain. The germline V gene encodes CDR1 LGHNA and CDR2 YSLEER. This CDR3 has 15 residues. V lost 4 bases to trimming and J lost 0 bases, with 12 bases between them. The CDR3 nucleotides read TGCGCCAGCAGCCTTTCAGAGCCCTTGAACACTGAAGCTTTCTTT. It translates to CASSLSEPLNTEAFF.

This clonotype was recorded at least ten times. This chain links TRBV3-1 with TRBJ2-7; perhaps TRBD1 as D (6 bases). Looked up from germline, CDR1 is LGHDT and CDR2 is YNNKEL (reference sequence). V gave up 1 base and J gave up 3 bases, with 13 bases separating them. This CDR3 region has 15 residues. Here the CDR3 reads CASSQVAQGIYEQYF. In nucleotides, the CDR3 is TGTGCCAGCAGCCAAGTAGCACAGGGAATCTACGAGCAGTACTTC.

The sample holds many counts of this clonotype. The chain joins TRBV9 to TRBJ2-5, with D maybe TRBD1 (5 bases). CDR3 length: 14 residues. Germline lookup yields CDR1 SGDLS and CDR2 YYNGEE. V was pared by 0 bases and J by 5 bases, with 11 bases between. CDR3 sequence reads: CASSVAGQGETQYF. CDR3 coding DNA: TGTGCCAGCAGCGTAGCTGGTCAGGGTGAGACCCAGTACTTC.

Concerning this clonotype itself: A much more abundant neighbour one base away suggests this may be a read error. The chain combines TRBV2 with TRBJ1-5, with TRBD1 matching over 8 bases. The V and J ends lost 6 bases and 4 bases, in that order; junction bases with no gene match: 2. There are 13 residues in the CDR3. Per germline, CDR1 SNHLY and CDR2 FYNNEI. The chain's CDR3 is CASSRDRNQPQHF. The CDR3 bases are TGTGCCAGCAGCCGGGACAGGAATCAGCCCCAGCATTTT.

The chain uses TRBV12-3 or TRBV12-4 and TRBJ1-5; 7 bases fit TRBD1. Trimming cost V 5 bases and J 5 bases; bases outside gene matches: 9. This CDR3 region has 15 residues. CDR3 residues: CASSLRGQIDQPQHF. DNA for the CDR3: TGTGCCAGCAGTCTAAGGGGACAGATTGATCAGCCCCAGCATTTT.

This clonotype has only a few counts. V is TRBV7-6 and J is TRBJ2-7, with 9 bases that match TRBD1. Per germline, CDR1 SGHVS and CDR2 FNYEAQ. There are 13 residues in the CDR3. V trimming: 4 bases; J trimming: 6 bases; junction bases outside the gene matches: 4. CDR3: CASSYGQGFEQYF. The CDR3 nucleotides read TGTGCCAGCAGCTACGGACAGGGGTTCGAGCAGTACTTC.

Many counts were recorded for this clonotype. CDR3 DNA: TGCGCCAGCAGCTTGATGACAGGGGGGAACACCGGGGAGCTGTTTTTT. As protein: CASSLMTGGNTGELFF. The chain links TRBV5-1 to TRBJ2-2; 9 nucleotides align to TRBD1. V lost 1 base, J lost 1 base, and 2 bases stayed unmatched. The CDR3 spans 16 residues. Germline-derived CDR1 and CDR2 are SGHRS and YFSETQ. Together with reference TRBV5-1 and TRBJ2-2, the CDR3 gives the full variable domain: KAGVTQTPRYLIKTRGQQVTLSCSPISGHRSVSWYQQTPGQGLQFLFEYFSETQRNKGNFPGRFSGRQFSNSRSEMNVSTLELGDSALYLCASSLMTGGNTGELFFGEGSRLTVL.

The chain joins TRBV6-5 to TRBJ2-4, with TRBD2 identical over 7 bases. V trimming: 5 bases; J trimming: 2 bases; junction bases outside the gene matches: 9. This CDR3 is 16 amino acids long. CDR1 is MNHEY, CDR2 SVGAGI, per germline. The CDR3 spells CASSPDTRGSKNIQYF. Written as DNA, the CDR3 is TGTGCCAGCAGTCCCGACACGCGGGGGTCCAAAAACATTCAGTACTTC.

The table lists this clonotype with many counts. The CDR3 protein is CASSSVGIKVPDTQYF. In nucleotides, the CDR3 is TGTGCCAGCAGTTCCGTGGGCATAAAAGTCCCAGATACGCAGTATTTT. The genes are TRBV27 and TRBJ2-3; D ambiguous. The CDR3 runs to 16 residues. Germline V gene lookup returns CDR1 MNHEY and CDR2 SMNVEV (reference sequence). The V end lost 4 bases, the J end lost 4 bases, and 18 bases lay between the germline ends.